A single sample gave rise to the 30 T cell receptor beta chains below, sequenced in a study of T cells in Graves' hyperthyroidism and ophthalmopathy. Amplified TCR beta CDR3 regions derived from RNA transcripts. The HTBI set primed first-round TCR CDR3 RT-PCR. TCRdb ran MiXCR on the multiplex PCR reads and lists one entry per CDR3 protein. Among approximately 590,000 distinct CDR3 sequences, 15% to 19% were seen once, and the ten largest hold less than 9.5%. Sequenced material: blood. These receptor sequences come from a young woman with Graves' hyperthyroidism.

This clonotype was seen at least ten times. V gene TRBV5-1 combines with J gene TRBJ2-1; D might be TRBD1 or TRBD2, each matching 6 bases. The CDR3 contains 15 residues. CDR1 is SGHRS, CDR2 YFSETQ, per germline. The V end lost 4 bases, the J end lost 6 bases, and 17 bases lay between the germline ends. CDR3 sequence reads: CASSPRRGQGNEQFF. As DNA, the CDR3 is TGCGCCAGCAGCCCGCGGAGGGGACAAGGCAATGAGCAGTTCTTC.

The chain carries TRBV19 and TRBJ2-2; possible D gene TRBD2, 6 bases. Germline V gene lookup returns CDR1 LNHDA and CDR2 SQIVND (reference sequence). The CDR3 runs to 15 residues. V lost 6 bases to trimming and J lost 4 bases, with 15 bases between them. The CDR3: CASSNTAGPTGELFF. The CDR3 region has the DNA TGTGCCAGTAGCAATACGGCGGGGCCCACCGGGGAGCTGTTTTTT.

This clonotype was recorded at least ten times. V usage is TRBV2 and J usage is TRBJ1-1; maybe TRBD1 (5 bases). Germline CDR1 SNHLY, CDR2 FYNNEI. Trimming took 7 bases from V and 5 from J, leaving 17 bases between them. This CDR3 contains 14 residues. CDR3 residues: CASISTESDTEAFF. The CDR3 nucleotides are TGTGCCAGCATCTCGACAGAGAGCGATACTGAAGCTTTCTTT.

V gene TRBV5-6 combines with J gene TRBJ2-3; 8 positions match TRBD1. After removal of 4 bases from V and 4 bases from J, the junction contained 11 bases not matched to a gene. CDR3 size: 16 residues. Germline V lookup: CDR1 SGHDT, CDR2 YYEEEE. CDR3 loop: CASSRGTGLKADTQYF. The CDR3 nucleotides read TGTGCCAGCAGCCGGGGGACAGGCCTCAAGGCAGATACGCAGTATTTT.

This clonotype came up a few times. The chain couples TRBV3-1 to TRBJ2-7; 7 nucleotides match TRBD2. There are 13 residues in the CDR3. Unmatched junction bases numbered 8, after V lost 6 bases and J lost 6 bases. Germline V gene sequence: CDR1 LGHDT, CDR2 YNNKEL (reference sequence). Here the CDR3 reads CASSRLSSGEQYF. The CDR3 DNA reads TGTGCCAGCAGTCGTCTGTCTAGCGGCGAGCAGTACTTC.

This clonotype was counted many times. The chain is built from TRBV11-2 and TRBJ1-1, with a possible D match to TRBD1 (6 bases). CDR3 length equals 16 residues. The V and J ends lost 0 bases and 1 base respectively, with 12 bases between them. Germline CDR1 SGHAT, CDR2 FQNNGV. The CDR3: CASSLDGLTGNTEAFF. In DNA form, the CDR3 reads TGTGCCAGCAGCTTAGATGGTTTGACAGGGAACACTGAAGCTTTCTTT.

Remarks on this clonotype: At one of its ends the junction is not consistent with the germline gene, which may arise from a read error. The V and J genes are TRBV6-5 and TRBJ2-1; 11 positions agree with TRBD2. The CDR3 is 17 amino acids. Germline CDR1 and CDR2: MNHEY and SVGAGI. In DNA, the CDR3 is TGTGCCAGCAGTTACTCCGCAAATGGACTAGCGGGCGGTGAGGAGTTCTTC. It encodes CASSYSANGLAGGEEFF.

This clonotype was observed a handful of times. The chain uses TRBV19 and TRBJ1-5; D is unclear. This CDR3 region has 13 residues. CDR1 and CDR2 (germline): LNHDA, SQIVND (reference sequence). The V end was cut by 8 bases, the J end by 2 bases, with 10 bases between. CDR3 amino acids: CASQDWRNQPQHF. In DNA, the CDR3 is TGTGCCAGTCAGGACTGGCGCAATCAGCCCCAGCATTTT.

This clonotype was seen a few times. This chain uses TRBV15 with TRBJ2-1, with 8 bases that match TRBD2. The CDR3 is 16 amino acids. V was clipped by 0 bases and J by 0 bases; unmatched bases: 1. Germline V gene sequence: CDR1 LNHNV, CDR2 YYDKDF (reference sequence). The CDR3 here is CATSREGLGSYNEQFF. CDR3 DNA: TGTGCCACCAGCAGAGAGGGACTAGGCTCCTACAATGAGCAGTTCTTC.

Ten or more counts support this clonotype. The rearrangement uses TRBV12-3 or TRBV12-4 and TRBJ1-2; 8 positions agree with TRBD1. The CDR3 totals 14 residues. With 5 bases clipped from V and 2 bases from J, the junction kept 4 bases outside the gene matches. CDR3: CASSVPGGNYGYTF. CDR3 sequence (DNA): TGTGCCAGCAGTGTTCCAGGGGGCAACTATGGCTACACCTTC.

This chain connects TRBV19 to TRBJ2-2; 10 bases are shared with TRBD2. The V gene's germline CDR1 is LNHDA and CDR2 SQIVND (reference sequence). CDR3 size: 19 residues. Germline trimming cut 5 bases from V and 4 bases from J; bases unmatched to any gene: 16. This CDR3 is CASSFQRKRAGGSTGELFF. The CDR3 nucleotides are TGTGCCAGTAGTTTCCAGCGGAAGAGAGCGGGAGGGAGCACCGGGGAGCTGTTTTTT.

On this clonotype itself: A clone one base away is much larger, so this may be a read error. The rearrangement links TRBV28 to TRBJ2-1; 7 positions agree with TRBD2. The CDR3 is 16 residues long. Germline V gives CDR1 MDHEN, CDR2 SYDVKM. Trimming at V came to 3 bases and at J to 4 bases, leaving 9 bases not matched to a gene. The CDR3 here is CASSLTAGAPYNEQFF. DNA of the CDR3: TGTGCCAGCAGTTTGACGGCGGGAGCGCCTTACAATGAGCAGTTCTTC.

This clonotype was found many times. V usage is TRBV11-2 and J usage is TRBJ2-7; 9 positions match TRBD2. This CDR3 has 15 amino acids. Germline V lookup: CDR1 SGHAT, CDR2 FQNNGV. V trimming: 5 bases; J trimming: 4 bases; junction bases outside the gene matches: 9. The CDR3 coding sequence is TGTGCCAGCAGCCCCCGACTAGCGGAGACGTACGAGCAGTACTTC. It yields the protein CASSPRLAETYEQYF.

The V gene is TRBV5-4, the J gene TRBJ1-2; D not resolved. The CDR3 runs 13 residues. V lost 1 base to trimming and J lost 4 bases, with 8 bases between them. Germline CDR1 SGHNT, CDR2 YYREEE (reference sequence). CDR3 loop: CASSLLPLYGYTF. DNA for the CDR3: TGTGCCAGCAGCTTGCTACCGCTCTATGGCTACACCTTC.

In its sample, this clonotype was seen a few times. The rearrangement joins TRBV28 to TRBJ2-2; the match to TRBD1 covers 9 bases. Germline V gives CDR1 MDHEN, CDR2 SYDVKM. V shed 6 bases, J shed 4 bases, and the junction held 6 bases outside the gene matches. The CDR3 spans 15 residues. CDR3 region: CASRDRGSATGELFF. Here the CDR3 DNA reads TGTGCCAGCAGAGACAGGGGGTCGGCCACCGGGGAGCTGTTTTTT. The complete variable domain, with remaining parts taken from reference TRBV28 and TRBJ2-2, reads DVKVTQSSRYLVKRTGEKVFLECVQDMDHENMFWYRQDPGLGLRLIYFSYDVKMKEKGDIPEGYSVSREKKERFSLILESASTNQTSMYLCASRDRGSATGELFFGEGSRLTVL.

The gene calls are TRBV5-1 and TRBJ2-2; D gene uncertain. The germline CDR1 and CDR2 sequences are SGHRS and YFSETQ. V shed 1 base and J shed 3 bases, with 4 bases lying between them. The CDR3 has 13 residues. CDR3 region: CASSLSDTGELFF. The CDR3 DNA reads TGCGCCAGCAGCTTGTCGGACACCGGGGAGCTGTTTTTT.

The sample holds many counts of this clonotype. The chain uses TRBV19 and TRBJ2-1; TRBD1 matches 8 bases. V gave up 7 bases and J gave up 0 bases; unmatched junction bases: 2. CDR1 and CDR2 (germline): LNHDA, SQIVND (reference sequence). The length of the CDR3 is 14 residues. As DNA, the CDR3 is TGTGCCAGTAAAGGACAGGGCTCCTACAATGAGCAGTTCTTC. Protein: CASKGQGSYNEQFF.

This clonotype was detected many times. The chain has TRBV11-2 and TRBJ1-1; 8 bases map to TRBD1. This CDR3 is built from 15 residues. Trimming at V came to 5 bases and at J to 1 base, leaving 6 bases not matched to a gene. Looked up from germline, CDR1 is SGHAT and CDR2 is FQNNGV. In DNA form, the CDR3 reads TGTGCCAGCAGCATTCCCGGGACAGGGAACACTGAAGCTTTCTTT. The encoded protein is CASSIPGTGNTEAFF.

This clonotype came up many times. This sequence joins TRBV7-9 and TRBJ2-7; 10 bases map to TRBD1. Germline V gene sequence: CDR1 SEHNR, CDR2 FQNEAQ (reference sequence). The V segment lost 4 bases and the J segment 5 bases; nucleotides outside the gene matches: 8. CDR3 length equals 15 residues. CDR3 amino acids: CASSYSGTGAHEQYF. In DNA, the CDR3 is TGTGCCAGCAGCTACTCCGGGACAGGGGCCCACGAGCAGTACTTC.

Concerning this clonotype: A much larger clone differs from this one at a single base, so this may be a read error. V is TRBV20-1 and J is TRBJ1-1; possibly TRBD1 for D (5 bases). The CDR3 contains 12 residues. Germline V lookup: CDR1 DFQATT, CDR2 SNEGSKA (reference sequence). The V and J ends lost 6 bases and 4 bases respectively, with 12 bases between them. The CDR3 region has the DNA TGCAGTGCCCCGGGGGGGAGCACTGAAGCTTTCTTT. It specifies CSAPGGSTEAFF.

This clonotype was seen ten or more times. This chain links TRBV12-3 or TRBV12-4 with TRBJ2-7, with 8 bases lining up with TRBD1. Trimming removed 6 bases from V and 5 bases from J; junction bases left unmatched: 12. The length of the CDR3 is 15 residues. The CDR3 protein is CASSPGQGPGNEQYF. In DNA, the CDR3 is TGTGCCAGCAGCCCTGGACAGGGTCCTGGGAACGAGCAGTACTTC.

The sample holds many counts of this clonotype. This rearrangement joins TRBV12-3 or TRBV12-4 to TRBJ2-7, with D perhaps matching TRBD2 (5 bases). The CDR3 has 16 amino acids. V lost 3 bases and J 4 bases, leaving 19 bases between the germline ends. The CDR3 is CASSLDRTGMRYEQYF. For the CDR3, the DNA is TGTGCCAGCAGTTTGGATCGAACGGGAATGAGGTACGAGCAGTACTTC.

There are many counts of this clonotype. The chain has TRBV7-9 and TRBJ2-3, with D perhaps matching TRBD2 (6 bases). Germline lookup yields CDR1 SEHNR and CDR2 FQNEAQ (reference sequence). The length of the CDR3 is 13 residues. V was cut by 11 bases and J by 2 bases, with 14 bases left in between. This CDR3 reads CASGDPHTDTQYF. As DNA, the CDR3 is TGTGCCTCGGGGGACCCACACACAGATACGCAGTATTTT.

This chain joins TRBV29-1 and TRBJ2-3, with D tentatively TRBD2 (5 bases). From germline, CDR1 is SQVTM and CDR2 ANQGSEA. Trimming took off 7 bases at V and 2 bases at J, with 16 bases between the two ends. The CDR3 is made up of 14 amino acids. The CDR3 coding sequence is TGCAGCGGAATTTTTTGGGAGCTCACAGATACGCAGTATTTT. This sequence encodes CSGIFWELTDTQYF.

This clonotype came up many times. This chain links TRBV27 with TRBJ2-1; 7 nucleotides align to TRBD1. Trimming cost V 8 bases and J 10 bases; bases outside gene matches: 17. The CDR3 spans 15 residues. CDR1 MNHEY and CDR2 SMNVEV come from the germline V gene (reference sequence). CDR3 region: CASCRDSPHLTEQFF. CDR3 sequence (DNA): TGTGCCAGCTGCCGGGACAGCCCGCATTTGACCGAGCAGTTCTTC.

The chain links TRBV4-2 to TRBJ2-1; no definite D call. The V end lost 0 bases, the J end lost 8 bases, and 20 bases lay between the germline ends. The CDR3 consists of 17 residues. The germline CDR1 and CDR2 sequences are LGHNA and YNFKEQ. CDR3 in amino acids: CASSQEGAGAELDEQFF. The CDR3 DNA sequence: TGTGCCAGCAGCCAAGAAGGAGCAGGAGCCGAATTGGATGAGCAGTTCTTC.

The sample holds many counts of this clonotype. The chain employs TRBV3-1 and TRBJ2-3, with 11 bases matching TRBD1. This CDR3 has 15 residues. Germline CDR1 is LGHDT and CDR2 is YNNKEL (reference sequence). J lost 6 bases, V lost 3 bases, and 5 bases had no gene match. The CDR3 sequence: CASSQGQGVSDTQYF. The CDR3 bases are TGTGCCAGCAGCCAGGGACAGGGGGTGTCCGATACGCAGTATTTT.

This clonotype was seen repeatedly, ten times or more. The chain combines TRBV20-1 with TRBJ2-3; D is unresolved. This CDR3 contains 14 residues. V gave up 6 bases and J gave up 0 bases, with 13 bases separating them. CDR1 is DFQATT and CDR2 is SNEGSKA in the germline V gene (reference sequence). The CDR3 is CSARRTRSTDTQYF. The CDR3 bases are TGCAGTGCGAGAAGGACCCGGAGCACAGATACGCAGTATTTT.

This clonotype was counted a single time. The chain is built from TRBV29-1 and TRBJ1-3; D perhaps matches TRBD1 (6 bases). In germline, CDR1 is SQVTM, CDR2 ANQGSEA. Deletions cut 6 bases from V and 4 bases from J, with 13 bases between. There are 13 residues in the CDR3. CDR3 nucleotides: TGCAGCGTGCTCAGGGGCGGCGGAAACACCATATATTTT. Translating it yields CSVLRGGGNTIYF.

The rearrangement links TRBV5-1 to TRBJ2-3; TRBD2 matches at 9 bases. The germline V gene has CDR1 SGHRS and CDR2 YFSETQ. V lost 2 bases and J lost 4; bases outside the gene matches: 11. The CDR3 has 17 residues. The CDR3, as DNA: TGCGCCAGCAGCTTTCGGTCTAGCGGGACTGGGGCAGATACGCAGTATTTT. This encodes CASSFRSSGTGADTQYF.